The clone carrying this T cell receptor beta chain was seen once. Per the germline V gene, CDR1 is SGHVS and CDR2 is FQNEAQ. This CDR3 has 18 amino acids. V was pared by 3 bases and J by 4 bases, with 22 bases between. In the original analysis: Estimation of nucleated cell counts relied on the amplification of reference gene primers. The assay was immunoSEQ multiplex PCR, and TCRdb's table has in-frame clones only and misses some. D and trimming come from the DNA, and the V and J calls and clone size come from that table. The table shows some 160,000 clones, with around 84% occurring only once. This sample was included in a study of blood T cell repertoires in COVID-19. On the study more broadly: Samples taken during acute and convalescent COVID-19 were collected in the United States, Italy and Spain. In each case, the material was cDNA or gDNA derived from T cells, B-cell-depleted T cells, or PBMCs.

The V gene is TRBV7-8, the J gene TRBJ2-1; possible D gene TRBD2, 5 bases. Sequenced sample: peripheral blood. The sequence came from a woman between 45 and 60 years old with acute or convalescent COVID-19. For the CDR3, the DNA is TGTGCCAGCAGCTTGAATTTCGCGGGCCCCCTCGGATACAATGAGCAGTTCTTC. Translated, it gives CASSLNFAGPLGYNEQFF.